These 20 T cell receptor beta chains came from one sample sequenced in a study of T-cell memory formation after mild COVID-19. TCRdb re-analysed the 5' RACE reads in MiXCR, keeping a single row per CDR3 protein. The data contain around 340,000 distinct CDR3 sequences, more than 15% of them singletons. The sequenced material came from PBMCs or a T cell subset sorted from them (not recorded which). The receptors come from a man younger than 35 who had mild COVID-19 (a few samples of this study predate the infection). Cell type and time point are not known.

CDR3 DNA sequence: TGCGCCAGCATGCAGTCACCCCCGAACACTGAAGCTTTCTTT. Protein sequence: CASMQSPPNTEAFF. This rearrangement joins TRBV5-1 to TRBJ1-1; D remains unclear. The CDR3 is made up of 14 amino acids. The V gene lost 6 bases and the J gene lost 1 base, with 13 bases spanning the gap. CDR1 is SGHRS, CDR2 YFSETQ, per germline.

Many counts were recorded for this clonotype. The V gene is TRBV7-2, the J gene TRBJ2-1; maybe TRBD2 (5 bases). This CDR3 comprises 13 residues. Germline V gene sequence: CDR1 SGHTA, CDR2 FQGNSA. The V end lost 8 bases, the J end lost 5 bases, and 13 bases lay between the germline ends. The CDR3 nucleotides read TGTGCCAGCTCCCGAGGGCAGAACAATGAGCAGTTCTTC. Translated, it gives CASSRGQNNEQFF.

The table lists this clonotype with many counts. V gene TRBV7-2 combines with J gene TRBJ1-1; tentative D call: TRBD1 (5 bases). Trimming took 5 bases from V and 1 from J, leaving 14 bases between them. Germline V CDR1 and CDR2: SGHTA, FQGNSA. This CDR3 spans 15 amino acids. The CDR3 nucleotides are TGTGCCAGCAGCCCGGGACTAGCAAAGAACACTGAAGCTTTCTTT. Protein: CASSPGLAKNTEAFF.

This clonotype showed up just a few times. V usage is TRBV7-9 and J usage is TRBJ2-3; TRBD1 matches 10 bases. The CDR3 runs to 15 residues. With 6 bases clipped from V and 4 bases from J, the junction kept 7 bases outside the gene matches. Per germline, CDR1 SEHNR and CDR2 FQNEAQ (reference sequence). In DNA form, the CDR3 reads TGTGCCAGCAGTTATGGACAGGGGGGTCCAGATACGCAGTATTTT. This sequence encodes CASSYGQGGPDTQYF.

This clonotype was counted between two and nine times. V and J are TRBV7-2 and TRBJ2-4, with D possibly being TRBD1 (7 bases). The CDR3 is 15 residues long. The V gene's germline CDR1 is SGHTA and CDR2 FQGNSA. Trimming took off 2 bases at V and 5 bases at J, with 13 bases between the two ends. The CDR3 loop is CASSLIGGTENIQYF. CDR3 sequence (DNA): TGTGCCAGCAGCTTAATAGGCGGGACAGAAAACATTCAGTACTTC.

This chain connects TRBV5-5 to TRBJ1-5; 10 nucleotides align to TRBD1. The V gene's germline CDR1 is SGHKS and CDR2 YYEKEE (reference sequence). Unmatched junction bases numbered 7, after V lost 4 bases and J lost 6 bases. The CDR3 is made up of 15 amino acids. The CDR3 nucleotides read TGTGCCAGCAGCCCGAGACAGGGGGCGGCTCAGCCCCAGCATTTT. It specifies CASSPRQGAAQPQHF.

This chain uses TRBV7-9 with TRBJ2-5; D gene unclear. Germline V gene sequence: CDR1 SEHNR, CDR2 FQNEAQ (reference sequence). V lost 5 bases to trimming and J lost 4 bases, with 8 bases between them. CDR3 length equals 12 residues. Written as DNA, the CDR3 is TGTGCCAGCAGCCAACCTGGAGAGACCCAGTACTTC. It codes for CASSQPGETQYF.

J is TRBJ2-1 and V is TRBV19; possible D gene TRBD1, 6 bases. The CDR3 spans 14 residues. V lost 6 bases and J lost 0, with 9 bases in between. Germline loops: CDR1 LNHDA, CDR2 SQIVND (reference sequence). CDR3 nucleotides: TGTGCCAGTAGGTGGGGGCACTCCTACAATGAGCAGTTCTTC. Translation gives CASRWGHSYNEQFF.

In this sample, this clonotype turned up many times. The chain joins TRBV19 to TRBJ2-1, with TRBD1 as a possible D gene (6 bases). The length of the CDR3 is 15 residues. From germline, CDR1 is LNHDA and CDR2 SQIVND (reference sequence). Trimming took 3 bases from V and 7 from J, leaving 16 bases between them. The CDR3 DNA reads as TGTGCCAGTAGTATTGGGCAGGGGAGTATGAATGAGCAGTTCTTC. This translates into CASSIGQGSMNEQFF.

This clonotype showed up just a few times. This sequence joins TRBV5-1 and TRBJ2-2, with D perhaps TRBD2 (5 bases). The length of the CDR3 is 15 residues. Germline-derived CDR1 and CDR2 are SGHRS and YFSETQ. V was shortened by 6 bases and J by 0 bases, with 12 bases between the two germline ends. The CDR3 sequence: CASKMSTTNTGELFF. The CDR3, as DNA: TGCGCCAGCAAAATGTCGACTACGAACACCGGGGAGCTGTTTTTT.

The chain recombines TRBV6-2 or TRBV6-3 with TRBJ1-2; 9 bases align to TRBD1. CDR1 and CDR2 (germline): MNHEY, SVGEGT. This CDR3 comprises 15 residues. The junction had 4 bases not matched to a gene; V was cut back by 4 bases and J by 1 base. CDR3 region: CASSSDRGINYGYTF. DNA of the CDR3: TGTGCCAGCAGTTCCGACAGGGGGATTAACTATGGCTACACCTTC.

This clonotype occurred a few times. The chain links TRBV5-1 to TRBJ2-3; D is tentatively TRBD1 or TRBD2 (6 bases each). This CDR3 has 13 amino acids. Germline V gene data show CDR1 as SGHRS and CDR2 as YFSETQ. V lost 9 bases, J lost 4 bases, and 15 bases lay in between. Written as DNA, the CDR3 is TGCGCCACGGGGGCCCAGCCAGCAGATACGCAGTATTTT. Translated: CATGAQPADTQYF.

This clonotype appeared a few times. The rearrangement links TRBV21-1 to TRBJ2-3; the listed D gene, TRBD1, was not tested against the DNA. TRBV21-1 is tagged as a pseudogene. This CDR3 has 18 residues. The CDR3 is CASRKGVRGWKDTDTQYF. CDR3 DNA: TGTGCCAGCAGGAAAGGGGTACGGGGCTGGAAAGACACAGATACGCAGTATTTT.

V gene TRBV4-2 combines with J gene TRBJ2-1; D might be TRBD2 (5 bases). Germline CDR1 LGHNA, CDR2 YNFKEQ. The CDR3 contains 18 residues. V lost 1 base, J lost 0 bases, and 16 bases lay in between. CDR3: CASSQGLGLRSSYNEQFF. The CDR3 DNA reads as TGTGCCAGCAGCCAAGGGTTAGGACTGCGGAGCTCCTACAATGAGCAGTTCTTC.

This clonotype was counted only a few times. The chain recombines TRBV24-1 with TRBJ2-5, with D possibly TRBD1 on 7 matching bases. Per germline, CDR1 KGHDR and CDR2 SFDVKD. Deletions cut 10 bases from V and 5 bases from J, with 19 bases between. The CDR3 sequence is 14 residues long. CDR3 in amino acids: CATAGQTEWETQYF. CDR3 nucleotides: TGTGCCACGGCGGGACAGACCGAATGGGAGACCCAGTACTTC.

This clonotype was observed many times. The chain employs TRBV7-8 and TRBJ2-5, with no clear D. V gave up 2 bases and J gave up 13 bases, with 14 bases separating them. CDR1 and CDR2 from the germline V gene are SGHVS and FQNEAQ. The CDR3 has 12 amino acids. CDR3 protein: CASSLSSLAMYF. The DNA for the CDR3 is TGTGCCAGCAGCTTATCATCCTTGGCCATGTACTTC.

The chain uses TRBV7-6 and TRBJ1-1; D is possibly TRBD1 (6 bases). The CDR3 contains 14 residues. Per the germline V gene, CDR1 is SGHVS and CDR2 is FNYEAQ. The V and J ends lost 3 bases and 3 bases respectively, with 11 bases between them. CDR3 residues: CASSLWGLDTEAFF. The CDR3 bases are TGTGCCAGCAGCTTGTGGGGGCTTGACACTGAAGCTTTCTTT.

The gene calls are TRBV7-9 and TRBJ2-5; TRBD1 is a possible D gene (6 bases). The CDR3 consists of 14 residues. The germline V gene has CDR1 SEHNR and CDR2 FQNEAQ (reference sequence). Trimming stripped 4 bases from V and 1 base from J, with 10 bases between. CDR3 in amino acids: CASSSFRGQETQYF. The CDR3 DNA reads TGTGCCAGCAGCTCTTTCAGGGGCCAAGAGACCCAGTACTTC.

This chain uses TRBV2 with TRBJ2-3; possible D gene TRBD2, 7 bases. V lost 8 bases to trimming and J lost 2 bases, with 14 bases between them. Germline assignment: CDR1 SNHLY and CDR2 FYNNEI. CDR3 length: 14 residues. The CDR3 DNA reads TGTGCCAGCGAGAGGGGGGGGCCCACAGATACGCAGTATTTT. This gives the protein CASERGGPTDTQYF. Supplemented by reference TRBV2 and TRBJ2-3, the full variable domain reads EPEVTQTPSHQVTQMGQEVILRCVPISNHLYFYWYRQILGQKVEFLVSFYNNEISEKSEIFDDQFSVERPDGSNFTLKIRSTKLEDSAMYFCASERGGPTDTQYFGPGTRLTVL.

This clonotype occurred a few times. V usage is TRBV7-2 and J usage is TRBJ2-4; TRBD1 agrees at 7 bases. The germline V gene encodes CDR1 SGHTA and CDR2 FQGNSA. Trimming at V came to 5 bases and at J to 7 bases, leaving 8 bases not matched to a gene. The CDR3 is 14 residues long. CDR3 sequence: CASSLNRGGNIQYF. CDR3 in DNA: TGTGCCAGCAGCCTGAACAGGGGTGGGAACATTCAGTACTTC.